Listed below are T cell receptor beta chains from one sample, sequenced in a study of human T cells and chemical hapten exposure. TCRdb redid the calling of the RACE reads with MiXCR, one entry per CDR3 protein. The data contain 70,000 to 85,000 distinct CDR3 sequences, 7% to 9% of them singletons. The sequenced material came from whole blood. The receptors derive from a male donor in good health. Some clones in this sample may be carry-over from other donors' samples. CDR3s include the opening cysteine and the closing phenylalanine or tryptophan. The D gene is left open where the match is weak. Clone size is given for some rows only: seen once, a few or many times, or a class if the clone is expanded.

V: TRBV12-3/TRBV12-4
size: few
J: TRBJ2-2
D: -
CDR3: CASSRSGNTGELFF
DNA: TGTGCCAGCTCCAGGAGCGGTAACACCGGGGAGCTGTTTTTT

V: TRBV20-1
size: few
J: TRBJ1-1
D: -
CDR3: CSAPRRVSGAEAFF
DNA: TGCAGTGCCCCGAGGAGGGTGAGTGGCGCTGAAGCTTTCTTT

V: TRBV7-6
size: few
J: TRBJ2-1
D: TRBD2
CDR3: CASSLAGGNNEQFF
DNA: TGTGCCAGCAGCTTGGCGGGAGGGAACAATGAGCAGTTCTTC

V: TRBV27
size: many
J: TRBJ1-5
D: TRBD1
CDR3: CASSRGTVNQPQHF
DNA: TGTGCCAGCAGTCGAGGGACAGTCAATCAGCCCCAGCATTTT

V: TRBV2
size: few
J: TRBJ1-1
D: TRBD1
CDR3: CASSTGQLNTEAFF
DNA: TGTGCCAGCAGCACGGGACAGTTGAACACTGAAGCTTTCTTT

V: TRBV10-1
size: few
J: TRBJ2-3
D: -
CDR3: CASRSGLTDTQYF
DNA: TGCGCCAGCAGGTCGGGCCTCACAGATACGCAGTATTTT

V: TRBV7-9
size: few
J: TRBJ2-5
D: TRBD2
CDR3: CASSNGLAGYQETQYF
DNA: TGTGCCAGCAGCAATGGACTAGCGGGGTACCAAGAGACCCAGTACTTC

V: TRBV5-1
size: few
J: TRBJ2-7
D: -
CDR3: CASSVSRDLGPAQYF
DNA: TGCGCCAGCAGCGTAAGCCGGGACCTTGGGCCCGCGCAGTACTTC

V: TRBV10-3
size: many
J: TRBJ1-1
D: TRBD1
CDR3: CAISEEGGASLAFF
DNA: TGTGCCATCAGTGAGGAAGGGGGCGCGTCTTTGGCTTTCTTT

V: TRBV6-4
size: few
J: TRBJ2-6
D: TRBD1
CDR3: CASKPTGQSSGANVLTF
DNA: TGTGCCAGCAAACCTACGGGACAGAGCTCTGGGGCCAACGTCCTGACTTTC

V: TRBV27
size: many
J: TRBJ2-7
D: -
CDR3: CASSPPGYEQYF
DNA: TGTGCCAGCAGTCCTCCCGGGTACGAGCAGTACTTC

V: TRBV4-1
size: -
J: TRBJ1-4
D: -
CDR3: CASSQEGGRIKEKLFF
DNA: TGCGCCAGCAGCCAAGAGGGGGGTCGTATTAAGGAAAAACTGTTTTTT

V: TRBV12-3/TRBV12-4
size: -
J: TRBJ2-5
D: -
CDR3: CASSPDSKETQYF
DNA: TGTGCCAGCAGTCCCGACAGTAAAGAGACCCAGTACTTC

V: TRBV7-9
size: few
J: TRBJ2-6
D: -
CDR3: CASGDSGANVLTF
DNA: TGTGCCAGCGGAGACTCTGGGGCCAACGTCCTGACTTTC

V: TRBV28
size: -
J: TRBJ2-4
D: TRBD1
CDR3: CASSPLGTGPPIQYF
DNA: TGTGCCAGCAGTCCGCTGGGGACAGGGCCCCCTATTCAGTACTTC

V: TRBV20-1
size: -
J: TRBJ1-1
D: -
CDR3: CSARSGNTEAFF
DNA: TGCAGTGCTAGATCGGGGAACACTGAAGCTTTCTTT

V: TRBV7-9
size: -
J: TRBJ1-3
D: -
CDR3: CASSPDSSSGNTIYF
DNA: TGTGCCAGCAGTCCGGACAGCAGCTCTGGAAACACCATATATTTT

V: TRBV12-3/TRBV12-4
size: -
J: TRBJ1-1
D: -
CDR3: CASSPQGQESTEAFF
DNA: TGTGCCAGCAGTCCACAGGGTCAAGAGAGCACTGAAGCTTTCTTT

V: TRBV7-8
size: -
J: TRBJ2-7
D: -
CDR3: CASSWSPGVSYEQYF
DNA: TGTGCCAGCAGCTGGAGTCCGGGGGTATCCTACGAGCAGTACTTC

V: TRBV12-5
size: few
J: TRBJ2-5
D: -
CDR3: CASGFPTSQETQYF
DNA: TGTGCTAGTGGTTTCCCCACGTCCCAAGAGACCCAGTACTTC

V: TRBV7-6
size: -
J: TRBJ1-5
D: -
CDR3: CASSLGNEGYQPQHF
DNA: TGTGCCAGCAGCTTAGGAAACGAGGGGTACCAGCCCCAGCATTTT

V: TRBV11-2
size: many
J: TRBJ2-1
D: -
CDR3: CASSLGASGEQFF
DNA: TGTGCCAGCAGCTTAGGGGCCAGCGGTGAGCAGTTCTTC

V: TRBV29-1
size: -
J: TRBJ1-2
D: TRBD1
CDR3: CSVRTGGLGYYGYTF
DNA: TGCAGCGTTAGGACAGGGGGTCTAGGATACTATGGCTACACCTTC

V: TRBV4-2
size: many
J: TRBJ2-4
D: -
CDR3: CASSQVVGGKGIQYF
DNA: TGTGCCAGCAGCCAAGTCGTAGGGGGAAAGGGCATTCAGTACTTC

V: TRBV6-1
size: few
J: TRBJ1-2
D: -
CDR3: CASNPLGGGYTF
DNA: TGTGCCAGCAATCCGCTGGGAGGTGGCTACACCTTC

V: TRBV18
size: -
J: TRBJ1-1
D: -
CDR3: CASSPFWDNTEAFF
DNA: TGTGCCAGCTCACCTTTTTGGGATAACACTGAAGCTTTCTTT

V: TRBV7-3
size: few
J: TRBJ1-1
D: -
CDR3: CASSPQEGLNTEAFF
DNA: TGTGCCAGCAGCCCACAAGAAGGCTTGAACACTGAAGCTTTCTTT

V: TRBV11-2
size: -
J: TRBJ2-2
D: -
CDR3: CASSPFSISGELFF
DNA: TGTGCCAGCAGCCCCTTCTCCATTTCCGGGGAGCTGTTTTTT

V: TRBV7-2
size: -
J: TRBJ1-5
D: -
CDR3: CASSLYLQSNQPQHF
DNA: TGTGCCAGCAGCTTATACCTACAGAGCAATCAGCCCCAGCATTTT

V: TRBV12-3/TRBV12-4
size: -
J: TRBJ2-6
D: TRBD1
CDR3: CASSAGTDYSGANVLTF
DNA: TGTGCCAGCAGTGCCGGGACAGACTACTCTGGGGCCAACGTCCTGACTTTC

V: TRBV27
size: -
J: TRBJ1-1
D: -
CDR3: CASSLSVSAGTEAFF
DNA: TGTGCCAGCAGTTTATCGGTCAGTGCAGGGACTGAAGCTTTCTTT

V: TRBV15
size: -
J: TRBJ1-2
D: TRBD1
CDR3: CATSRDAGTGGIDGYTF
DNA: TGTGCCACCAGCAGAGATGCCGGGACAGGGGGGATAGATGGCTACACCTTC

V: TRBV12-3/TRBV12-4
size: -
J: TRBJ1-5
D: -
CDR3: CASSLAGEPQHF
DNA: TGTGCCAGCAGTTTAGCGGGCGAGCCCCAGCATTTT

V: TRBV7-6
size: many
J: TRBJ1-6
D: -
CDR3: CASSPRAGVMHSPLHF
DNA: TGTGCCAGCAGCCCCCGCGCAGGGGTGATGCATTCACCCCTCCACTTT

V: TRBV10-3
size: -
J: TRBJ1-1
D: -
CDR3: CAINEFRNREAFF
DNA: TGTGCCATCAACGAATTTCGTAACAGGGAAGCTTTCTTT

V: TRBV14
size: many
J: TRBJ2-7
D: -
CDR3: CASSQTYEQYF
DNA: TGTGCCAGCAGCCAGACCTACGAGCAGTACTTC

V: TRBV6-2/TRBV6-3
size: -
J: TRBJ2-1
D: -
CDR3: CASSYSKSHQDNEQFF
DNA: TGTGCCAGCAGTTACTCGAAGAGCCATCAGGACAATGAGCAGTTCTTC

V: TRBV6-5
size: -
J: TRBJ1-3
D: -
CDR3: CASEATGSSGNTIYF
DNA: TGTGCCAGCGAGGCCACAGGGTCCTCTGGAAACACCATATATTTT

V: TRBV2
size: -
J: TRBJ2-3
D: -
CDR3: CASSPARDTQYF
DNA: TGTGCCAGCAGTCCCGCGAGAGATACGCAGTATTTT

V: TRBV2
size: many
J: TRBJ2-5
D: -
CDR3: CASSTNRLQETQYF
DNA: TGTGCCAGCAGTACCAACAGGTTGCAAGAGACCCAGTACTTC

V: TRBV20-1
size: many
J: TRBJ2-7
D: TRBD2
CDR3: CSASASGEATYEQYF
DNA: TGCAGTGCTAGTGCGAGCGGGGAGGCAACCTACGAGCAGTACTTC

V: TRBV7-9
size: many
J: TRBJ1-5
D: TRBD1
CDR3: CASSRGQDFFRPQHF
DNA: TGTGCCAGCAGCCGGGGACAGGACTTTTTTAGGCCCCAGCATTTT